The rows below give T cell receptor beta chains drawn from one sample of a study of cytomegalovirus exposure and HLA in healthy donors. Method: immunoSEQ multiplex PCR; TCRdb's copy keeps in-frame clones and lacks some. This table has over 85,000 clones, more than 70% appearing once. The sample taken for sequencing was PBMCs. Receptors originate from a woman aged 40 to 50 in good health and CMV-seronegative. Each CDR3 is given with its conserved first and last residue. A D gene is named only where the DNA matches it firmly. Some rows have no size entry. The others give once, few or many, or a class for an expanded clone.

abundance,v_gene,j_gene,d_gene,CDR3nt,CDR3aa
few,TRBV9,TRBJ2-3,-,TGTGCCAGCAGCGTAGGGGCTTTCACAGATACGCAGTATTTT,CASSVGAFTDTQYF
-,TRBV5-4,TRBJ1-1,TRBD1,TGTGCCAGCAGCGTACAGGGGGGGTTTGAAGCTTTCTTT,CASSVQGGFEAFF
-,TRBV4-1,TRBJ2-5,TRBD1,TGCGCCAGCAGTCAGGGGGCCGAGGGCCAAGAGACCCAGTACTTC,CASSQGAEGQETQYF
-,TRBV5-1,TRBJ2-7,-,TGCGCCAGCAGCTTGGAAGGACTGCCAAGGTACGAGCAGTACTTC,CASSLEGLPRYEQYF
few,TRBV11-1,TRBJ1-1,TRBD1,TGTGCCAGCAGATCTGTTGAGGGACAGGGGCGTACTGAAGCTTTCTTT,CASRSVEGQGRTEAFF
-,TRBV29-1,TRBJ2-5,TRBD1,TGCAGCGCACGACAGGGGCTCGGGGAGACCCAGTACTTC,CSARQGLGETQYF
-,TRBV30,TRBJ1-2,TRBD1,TGTGCCTGGAGTGTTCTAACCGGGACAGGAAAAGCTAACTATGGCTACACCTTC,CAWSVLTGTGKANYGYTF
-,TRBV6-1,TRBJ1-1,-,TGTGCCAGCAGTGAAGCGCCAGGTGGAGAAGCTTTCTTT,CASSEAPGGEAFF
-,TRBV18,TRBJ2-1,TRBD2,TGTGCCAGCTCACCATCTGAGCGGGGGGGCTCCAATGAGCAGTTCTTC,CASSPSERGGSNEQFF
-,TRBV5-6,TRBJ1-5,-,TGTGCCAGCAGCAACTGGGGGGGCAATCAGCCCCAGAATTTT,CASSNWGGNQPQNF
-,TRBV7-8,TRBJ2-1,-,TGTGCCAGCAGCTTACTTATGATCCGTAGATTTAATAATGAGCAGTTCTTC,CASSLLMIRRFNNEQFF
-,TRBV27,TRBJ1-5,-,TGTGCCAGCAGTTTAGCGGGTGGGGGCAATCAGCCCCAGCATTTT,CASSLAGGGNQPQHF
-,TRBV5-1,TRBJ2-5,TRBD2,TGCGCCAGCAGACTGGGAGCGGGGGGGCTTGAGACCCAGTACTTC,CASRLGAGGLETQYF
-,TRBV19,TRBJ1-6,-,TGTGCCAGTAGTCGGGAGCTTATTTCACCCCTCCACTTT,CASSRELISPLHF
once,TRBV5-4,TRBJ2-5,-,TGTGCCAGCAGCTTGGAGGACAACCAAGAGACCCAGTACTTC,CASSLEDNQETQYF
-,TRBV7-6,TRBJ1-5,-,TGTGCCAGCAGCTTAAATTCGGGGAATCAGCCCCAGCATTTT,CASSLNSGNQPQHF
-,TRBV7-8,TRBJ2-1,TRBD2,TGTGCCAGCAGCCACAATCGGGGGGGCCCGGATGAGCAGTTCTTC,CASSHNRGGPDEQFF
many,TRBV13,TRBJ1-4,TRBD1,TGTGCCAGCAGCTTCGGACAGGGAGGTGAAAAACTGTTTTTT,CASSFGQGGEKLFF
once,TRBV21-1,TRBJ1-6,-,TGTGCCAGCAGCGGTGGGACAGGGGAAAATTCACCCCTCCACTTT,CASSGGTGENSPLHF
-,TRBV2,TRBJ2-5,-,TGTGCCAGTGCCTCCCCCGGTCAAGAGACCCAGTACTTC,CASASPGQETQYF
-,TRBV7-2,TRBJ1-5,-,TGTGCCAGCAGCCCAACAGGGTGGGGCAATCAGCCCCAGCATTTT,CASSPTGWGNQPQHF
-,TRBV6-5,TRBJ2-7,-,TGTGCCAGCAGTTTTGCGTCCGGGGAGGCCTACGAGCAGTACTTC,CASSFASGEAYEQYF
-,TRBV5-1,TRBJ1-2,TRBD1,TGCGCCAGCAGCCCGGGACAGGGGGCGGGCTATGGCTACACCTTC,CASSPGQGAGYGYTF
few,TRBV7-9,TRBJ1-1,-,TGTGCCAGCAGCTTAGTACCAGGAATGAACACTGAAGCTTTCTTT,CASSLVPGMNTEAFF
-,TRBV6-1,TRBJ2-3,-,TGTGCCAGCAGTGGAACCCCCGGTCTCACCTCTTTCACAGATACGCAGTATTTT,CASSGTPGLTSFTDTQYF